This note documents a single T cell receptor (beta chain) sequence. This clonotype was recorded many times. It has no known antigen specificity. Per-base quality was not reported, and no clone a single base away is much larger than it. The meaning of the sample's treatment or condition label: allogeneic hematopoietic cell transplantation with graft depleted of TCRalphabeta T cells and CD19 B cells. The transplant recipients were children given TCRalphabeta/CD19-depleted allogeneic hematopoietic cell grafts. The sample is drawn from a study of T-cell reconstitution after alpha-beta-depleted transplantation in children (dated by TCRdb to about 2016). Turning to the overall study: Using TCR repertoire profiling, the study followed T-cell immune reconstitution in a quantitative way in children after TCRalphabeta/CD19-depleted allogeneic hematopoietic cell transplantation. On the study overall, not on this receptor specifically: Over subsequent months, a decline in hyperexpanded clone frequencies was noted, and after one year, T-cell counts and TCRbeta diversity were mostly ascribed to newly produced T cells. The apparently early alphabetaT-cell count recovery about two months after transplant was reportedly dependent on only several hundred rapidly expanded clones derived from non-depleted graft cells. In some patients, high TCRbeta diversity at day 60 was attributed to recipient T cells and intrathymic progenitors that had survived conditioning.

V is pruned by 6 bases and J by 7 bases, leaving 3 bases of the junction without a gene match. From cysteine to phenylalanine, the CDR3 is 13 amino acids long. Just the 39-base CDR3 DNA is kept, in frame starting at base 1. Libraries were constructed by PCR. The instrument given in TCRdb is Illumina HiSeq 2500. Molecular barcoding was employed in the preparation of TCR libraries, with unique molecular identifiers being used to normalize TCRbeta repertoire quantification. TCRdb's own reprocessing of the public reads used fastp at Q25 and MiXCR and kept productive beta chains. One record per CDR3 amino acid sequence lists the most common genes and DNA. The sample table shows about 190,000 distinct CDR3 sequences, and around 10% are seen once. Of the sample, around 13% is held by the ten largest clones.

The source was PBMCs, collected before TCRalphabeta/CD19-depleted stem cell transplant. The sequence is built from TRBV12-3 or TRBV12-4 and TRBJ1-6, and TRBD1 matches 7 of the central bases. This sequence was found in a boy aged 2-9 years with acute myeloid leukemia, due to receive a stem cell transplant. The DNA reads as follows: TGTGCCAGCAGCCCAGGGGGGAATTCACCCCTCCACTTT. This is translated as CASSPGGNSPLHF.